The source of this TCR beta chain is a study of Graves' ophthalmopathy and Graves' hyperthyroidism. Amplification of the TCR beta CDR3 regions used RNA transcripts (as template). A first-round RT-PCR used HTBI primers, followed by a second-round multiplex PCR. TCRdb analysed the multiplex PCR reads with MiXCR anew, one entry per CDR3 protein. The data hold approximately 700,000 distinct CDR3 sequences, with 40% observed a single time. Study results and caveats: Sensitivity of about 70% and specificity of about 72% were achieved by the model that predicted ophthalmopathy progression.

On this clonotype itself: Its specificity is not known. A much more abundant neighbour one base away suggests this may be a read error. This CDR3 is missing its conserved last phenylalanine or tryptophan, likely due to a read error.

V lost 5 bases to trimming and J lost 7 bases, with 14 bases between them. The CDR3 contains 13 residues. Looked up from germline, CDR1 is LNHDA and CDR2 is SQIVND (reference sequence). Lactation, pregnancy, uncontrolled infections and other autoimmune diseases were all grounds for excluding patients. The J gene is TRBJ1-2, the V gene TRBV19, with TRBD1 as a possible D gene (5 bases). This receptor was taken from an adult man with Graves' ophthalmopathy. Sequenced: peripheral blood. CDR3 coding DNA: TGTGCCAGTAGTCGGGGCAGTGCTGGTGGCTACACCTTG. Its protein product is CASSRGSAGGYTL.